A selection of T cell receptor beta chains follows, all from one sample in a study of T cell repertoires in cytomegalovirus infection. TCRdb reprocessed the reads with MiXCR, giving one entry per CDR3 protein. The sample includes some 900,000 distinct CDR3 sequences, less than 35% seen only once; the top ten take 9.5% to 15%. The antigens of these receptors remain unknown. The sequencing used cultured CD8+ T cells from PBMCs, collected from culture after CMV antigen stimulation. Receptor source: a human donor in good health (CMV status not recorded). Some clones in this sample may be carry-over from other donors' samples. The CDR3 runs from the conserved cysteine through the conserved F or W. The D gene is left open where the match is weak. The listing skips clone size in some rows; elsewhere it reads once, few, many or a size class.

-	TRBD1	TRBV5-3	TRBJ2-7	CASSAYRDRGGDEQYF	TGTGCCAGCAGCGCTTACCGGGACAGGGGAGGAGACGAGCAGTACTTC
-	-	TRBV12-3/TRBV12-4	TRBJ1-6	CASTYTPQGLIPYNSPLHF	TGTGCCAGCACCTACACCCCGCAGGGGTTAATCCCCTATAATTCACCCCTCCACTTT
many	-	TRBV7-8	TRBJ2-2	CASSLYGTQDTGELFF	TGTGCCAGCAGCTTATACGGGACACAAGACACCGGGGAGCTGTTTTTT
once	-	TRBV19	TRBJ1-1	CASRDYRKTNTKAFF	TGTGCCAGTAGGGACTACAGGAAAACGAACACTAAAGCTTTCTTT
-	-	TRBV6-6	TRBJ2-1	CASSGLRRANEQFF	TGTGCCTCATCGGGGCTTCGTCGGGCCAATGAGCAGTTCTTC
-	-	TRBV2	TRBJ2-1	CASTRQTDEQFF	TGTGCCAGCACTCGACAGACGGATGAGCAGTTCTTC
-	-	TRBV7-9	TRBJ1-1	CASSDSAGLNTEAFF	TGTGCCAGCAGTGATAGCGCAGGATTGAACACTGAAGCTTTCTTT
-	TRBD2	TRBV11-2	TRBJ2-1	CASSLTPGLVNEQFF	TGTGCCAGCAGCTTAACCCCCGGACTAGTTAATGAGCAGTTCTTC
-	-	TRBV10-2	TRBJ2-2	CASIGPSGRNTGELFF	TGCGCCAGCATTGGGCCGTCGGGCAGAAACACCGGGGAGCTGTTTTTT
-	-	TRBV19	TRBJ2-1	CASSSGASHNEQFF	TGTGCCAGTAGTTCGGGGGCCTCCCACAATGAGCAGTTCTTC
-	-	TRBV10-1	TRBJ1-6	CASSCYNSPLHF	TGCGCCAGCAGCTGTTACAATTCACCCCTCCACTTT
-	TRBD1	TRBV29-1	TRBJ1-2	CSVGPDRPGYTF	TGCAGCGTTGGTCCGGACAGGCCAGGCTACACCTTC
few	-	TRBV28	TRBJ2-5	CASSYAADASELQETQYF	TGTGCCAGCAGTTACGCGGCCGACGCGAGCGAGCTCCAAGAGACCCAGTACTTC
-	TRBD2	TRBV14	TRBJ2-2	CASSWFREGSTGELFF	TGTGCCAGCAGCTGGTTTAGGGAGGGGTCCACCGGGGAGCTGTTTTTT
many	TRBD1	TRBV7-6	TRBJ1-1	CASSNGQAIFF	TGTGCCAGCAGCAATGGACAGGCGATTTTCTTT
-	TRBD2	TRBV6-5	TRBJ2-3	CASRPGTRLSTDTQYF	TGTGCCAGCAGGCCTGGGACTAGGTTAAGCACAGATACGCAGTATTTT
few	-	TRBV10-3	TRBJ1-2	CALRTAYGYTF	TGTGCCCTACGTACAGCCTATGGCTACACCTTC
many	-	TRBV4-3	TRBJ2-1	CASSHLRTENEQFF	TGCGCCAGCAGCCACCTCAGAACAGAAAATGAGCAGTTCTTC
-	-	TRBV9	TRBJ2-1	CASSVFAGPEQFF	TGTGCCAGCAGCGTATTTGCGGGTCCTGAGCAGTTCTTC
-	TRBD1	TRBV7-9	TRBJ2-5	CASSHIQGAIGETQYF	TGTGCCAGCAGCCACATACAGGGGGCGATTGGAGAGACCCAGTACTTC
-	-	TRBV29-1	TRBJ1-2	CSVETGTNYGYTF	TGCAGCGTTGAAACAGGGACCAACTATGGCTACACCTTC
-	-	TRBV6-6	TRBJ2-3	CASIPLATSTDTQYF	TGTGCCAGCATTCCCCTGGCTACTAGCACAGATACGCAGTATTTT
many	-	TRBV7-2	TRBJ2-5	CASSSGFFRETQYF	TGTGCCAGCAGCTCCGGGTTTTTCCGGGAGACCCAGTACTTC
-	-	TRBV4-2	TRBJ2-2	CASSQHLRGSKTGELFF	TGTGCCAGCAGCCAACATCTAAGGGGCTCGAAAACCGGGGAGCTGTTTTTT
many	-	TRBV7-8	TRBJ2-7	CASSLAGQTGSMREQQYF	TGTGCCAGCAGCTTAGCGGGGCAAACAGGGTCAATGAGGGAGCAGCAGTACTTC
-	-	TRBV7-6	TRBJ1-1	CASSPPTEAFF	TGTGCCAGCAGCCCTCCCACTGAAGCTTTCTTT
many	TRBD1	TRBV5-1	TRBJ2-4	CASSLEGQGMDIQYF	TGCGCCAGCAGCTTGGAGGGACAGGGAATGGACATTCAGTACTTC
-	-	TRBV7-9	TRBJ1-6	CASSSSRQFGSPLHF	TGTGCCAGCAGCTCCTCGAGACAGTTTGGTTCACCCCTCCACTTT
-	-	TRBV6-1	TRBJ2-1	CASSEAGGGEQFF	TGTGCCAGCAGTGAAGCGGGGGGCGGGGAGCAGTTCTTC
-	-	TRBV4-1	TRBJ1-1	CASSPGEGRGPLEAFF	TGCGCCAGCAGCCCCGGAGAGGGAAGGGGACCACTTGAAGCTTTCTTT
few	-	TRBV27	TRBJ2-7	CASKSGAATYEQYF	TGTGCCAGCAAGTCGGGGGCAGCAACCTACGAGCAGTACTTC
-	TRBD1	TRBV27	TRBJ1-1	CASRITGGRTEAFF	TGTGCCAGCAGAATTACAGGGGGAAGGACTGAAGCTTTCTTT
-	TRBD1	TRBV5-1	TRBJ1-1	CASSFGPGGTEAFF	TGCGCCAGCAGCTTCGGTCCAGGGGGCACTGAAGCTTTCTTT
few	TRBD1	TRBV6-1	TRBJ2-7	CASSTRQGTYEQYF	TGTGCCAGCAGTACCCGACAGGGGACCTACGAGCAGTACTTC
-	-	TRBV14	TRBJ1-3	CASSLPDYSGNTIYF	TGTGCCAGCAGCCTCCCGGACTACTCTGGAAACACCATATATTTT
-	TRBD2	TRBV12-3/TRBV12-4	TRBJ2-2	CASSPAGVGELFF	TGTGCCAGCAGTCCTGCGGGGGTCGGGGAGCTGTTTTTT
-	-	TRBV28	TRBJ1-1	CVSWGETEAFF	TGTGTCAGCTGGGGGGAGACTGAAGCTTTCTTT
-	-	TRBV9	TRBJ2-6	CASTAGSGANVLTF	TGTGCCAGCACGGCGGGGTCCGGGGCCAACGTCCTGACTTTC
once	TRBD1	TRBV6-5	TRBJ2-5	CASGAPGGAPETQYF	TGTGCCAGCGGCGCACCAGGGGGCGCCCCAGAGACCCAGTACTTC
-	TRBD1	TRBV5-1	TRBJ2-5	CASSLEGAQETQYF	TGCGCCAGCAGCTTAGAGGGGGCCCAAGAGACCCAGTACTTC
few	TRBD2	TRBV7-8	TRBJ2-5	CASSDPPGGYIRGETQYF	TGTGCCAGCAGCGATCCCCCGGGGGGGTACATTCGGGGAGAGACCCAGTACTTC
few	-	TRBV27	TRBJ2-3	CASILGVGTDTQYF	TGTGCCAGCATCCTGGGTGTCGGCACAGATACGCAGTATTTT